This T cell receptor beta chain was sequenced during a study of blood T cell repertoires in COVID-19 (dated by TCRdb to about 2020). Some background on the complete study: The collaborator samples originated in the United States, Italy and Spain and spanned the acute and convalescent phases of COVID-19. Where HLA class I and class II types were available, the types were taken from metadata supplied by the sample provider, not from assay-based typing. A de-identified subject ID, COVID-19 status, age in years and sex were almost always included in the sample metadata. The repertoires were made available in a free public database intended to serve as a resource for research on the immune response to SARS-CoV-2. The samples were drawn from the first 160 participants of the ongoing ImmuneRACE study and from 1,254 subjects provided by 6 global collaborators. The material from the prospective study consisted of cDNA or gDNA derived from T cells, B-cell-depleted T cells, or PBMCs. The dataset comprised deeply sampled blood TCRbeta repertoires from subjects exposed to, actively infected with, or recovered from COVID-19. Overall study results and their limits: How much clinical and demographic metadata was included differed by source and by participant, and the metadata was provided uncurated.

The CDR3 runs 15 residues from the cysteine to the phenylalanine. Of the read, only the CDR3 DNA is kept; its 45 bases are in frame from base 1. The germline V gene provides CDR1 SNHLY and CDR2 FYNNEI. V loses 6 bases at its end and J loses 3 bases; junction bases beyond the gene matches: 6. Whole blood was collected in K2EDTA tubes by collaborating institutions according to the institutions' own protocols. For TCRbeta analysis, collaborators shipped samples in one of three forms: frozen whole blood, isolated PBMCs, or DNA extracted from either of those sample types. TCRbeta CDR3 regions were amplified from genomic DNA by means of the immunoSEQ Assay, a bias-controlled multiplex PCR. Per the authors' processing: Nucleated cell counts per sample were estimated from amplification of reference gene primers within the assay. To quantify the absolute abundance of each unique TCRbeta CDR3 rearrangement, sequence reads were collapsed and filtered. For each sample, productive Simpson clonality was calculated by taking the square root of Simpson's diversity index across productive rearrangements. TCRdb retrieved this table from immuneACCESS and kept in-frame rearrangements only. Not all clones are present; in checked studies, unresolved V genes account for under half, and no reason is known for the remainder. V and J calls and clone size follow that table, whereas D and trimming were derived from the DNA. The sample yields more than 200,000 clones; roughly 88% were counted once. Jointly, the top ten make up 0.7% of the sample.

On this clone: Its antigen remains unidentified. Base-call qualities are not available, and no considerably larger clone is one nucleotide away.

The receptor chain draws on TRBV2 and TRBJ2-7; 12 bases in between match TRBD2. This TCR came from a human donor in a cohort sampled during active COVID-19. Sequenced sample: peripheral blood. The encoded CDR3 is CASRSTSGGRYEQYF. DNA sequence: TGTGCCAGCAGGTCGACTAGCGGGGGCCGCTACGAGCAGTACTTC.